This TCR beta chain comes out of a study of cytomegalovirus exposure and HLA in healthy donors. Overall study findings and caveats: Subsequent analysis revealed that first-cohort TCR clusters tended to co-occur in the 90 to 150 validation repertoires.

This clone was recorded a few times. The antigen remains unidentified. Profiling relied on immunoSEQ multiplex PCR, and the TCRdb table lists in-frame clones only, not all of them. The table lists 250,000 to 400,000 clones, 88% of them singletons. The V gene's germline CDR1 is GTSNPN and CDR2 SVGIG (reference sequence). Trimming cost V 5 bases and J 5 bases; bases outside gene matches: 3. This CDR3 comprises 12 residues. Sequencing input: PBMCs. The source of this sequence is a man aged 25-40 years in good health and CMV-seronegative. This chain uses TRBV30 with TRBJ2-7; 10 bases align to TRBD1. CDR3 DNA sequence: TGTGCCTGGGACAGGGGGCTTAACGAGCAGTACTTC. Translating it yields CAWDRGLNEQYF.